The 8 T cell receptor beta chains listed next were all sequenced from one sample in a study of blood T cell repertoires in COVID-19. The data were produced by immunoSEQ multiplex PCR, yet TCRdb's version contains in-frame clones alone and is incomplete. The profile shows fewer than 300,000 clones, roughly nine tenths of them singletons. Sequenced input: peripheral blood. These receptors were obtained from a woman aged 25-40 years with COVID-19, enrolled during active disease.

The chain is built from TRBV5-4 and TRBJ2-7; TRBD2 might be the D (6 bases). The CDR3 loop spans 14 amino acids. Trimming took 0 bases from V and 2 from J, leaving 9 bases between them. Germline lookup yields CDR1 SGHNT and CDR2 YYREEE (reference sequence). The CDR3 is CASSLAGVAYEQYF. The DNA for the CDR3 is TGTGCCAGCAGCTTGGCGGGGGTTGCCTACGAGCAGTACTTC.

This rearrangement joins TRBV11-2 to TRBJ2-5; a weak D match, TRBD1 (6 bases). The V and J ends lost 1 base and 2 bases respectively, with 17 bases between them. The CDR3 is 17 residues long. Germline lookup yields CDR1 SGHAT and CDR2 FQNNGV. The CDR3: CASSLGSWGPKQETQYF. CDR3 nucleotides: TGTGCCAGCAGCTTAGGTAGCTGGGGGCCCAAACAAGAGACCCAGTACTTC.

This chain uses TRBV4-1 with TRBJ2-7; D possibly corresponds to TRBD2 (7 bases). The CDR3 is 16 amino acids. Germline V gene lookup returns CDR1 MGHRA and CDR2 YSYEKL. With 2 bases removed from V and 0 bases from J, the gap between germline ends came to 14 bases. Here the CDR3 DNA reads TGCGCCAGCAGCCAACCCCGGGGGGCGAGCTCCTACGAGCAGTACTTC. Its protein product is CASSQPRGASSYEQYF.

J is TRBJ2-1 and V is TRBV11-2; a weak D match, TRBD2 (7 bases). There are 15 residues in the CDR3. CDR1 and CDR2 from the germline V gene are SGHAT and FQNNGV. Trimming removed 1 base at V and 4 bases at J, with 11 bases between. The CDR3 spells CASSLVGGGYNEQFF. CDR3 DNA sequence: TGTGCCAGCAGCTTAGTAGGGGGGGGTTACAATGAGCAGTTCTTC.

V and J are TRBV3-1 (or the pseudogene TRBV3-2) and TRBJ1-3, with TRBD1 as a possible D gene (5 bases). Trimming pared 4 bases from V and 0 bases from J, leaving 13 bases between. Per germline, CDR1 LGHDT and CDR2 YNNKEL (reference sequence). This CDR3 has 16 residues. The CDR3 DNA sequence: TGTGCCAGCAGCCCCGGAAAGACAGTCTCTGGAAACACCATATATTTT. This sequence encodes CASSPGKTVSGNTIYF.

This rearrangement joins TRBV19 to TRBJ2-7; D may be TRBD1 (6 bases). Germline loops: CDR1 LNHDA, CDR2 SQIVND (reference sequence). Deletions cut 6 bases from V and 6 bases from J, with 9 bases between. CDR3 length: 11 residues. The CDR3 is CASSTGREQYF. CDR3 DNA sequence: TGTGCCAGTAGCACAGGGCGCGAGCAGTACTTC.

The chain couples TRBV9 to TRBJ2-3; D possibly corresponds to TRBD2 (6 bases). The CDR3 covers 16 residues. Trimming stripped 0 bases from V and 2 bases from J, with 13 bases between. CDR1 is SGDLS and CDR2 is YYNGEE in the germline V gene. The CDR3 is CASSVEVGGHTDTQYF. The CDR3 DNA sequence: TGTGCCAGCAGCGTAGAGGTTGGAGGGCACACAGATACGCAGTATTTT.

This clone was recorded only once. The CDR3 spells CASSQDRWGGRETQYF. As DNA, the CDR3 is TGTGCCAGCAGCCAAGATCGGTGGGGGGGCAGGGAGACCCAGTACTTC. The V call is TRBV3-1 (or the pseudogene TRBV3-2), the J call TRBJ2-5, with a weak D call TRBD2 (7 bases). Germline CDR1 reads LGHDT; CDR2 reads YNNKEL (reference sequence). This CDR3 region has 16 residues. V dropped 0 bases and J dropped 5 bases, with 16 bases sitting between them.